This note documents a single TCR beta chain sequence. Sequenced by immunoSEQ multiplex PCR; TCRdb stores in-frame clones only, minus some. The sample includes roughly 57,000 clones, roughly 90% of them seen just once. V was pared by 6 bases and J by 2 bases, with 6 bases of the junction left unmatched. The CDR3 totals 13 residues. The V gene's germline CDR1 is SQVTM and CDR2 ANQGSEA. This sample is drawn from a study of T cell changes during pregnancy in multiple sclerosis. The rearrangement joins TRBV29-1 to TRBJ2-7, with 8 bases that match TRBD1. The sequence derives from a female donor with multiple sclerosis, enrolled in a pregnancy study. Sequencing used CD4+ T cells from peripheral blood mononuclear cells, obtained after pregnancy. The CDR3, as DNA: TGCAGCGTGAGCCGGGACAGGACCTACGAGCAGTACTTC. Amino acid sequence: CSVSRDRTYEQYF.